Following are 15 T cell receptor beta chains from one sample sequenced in a study of blood T cell repertoires in COVID-19 (TCRdb year 2020). Receptor libraries were prepared by the immunoSEQ multiplex PCR assay. TCRdb mirrors the immuneACCESS table, restricted to in-frame sequences. Some clones are absent from its copies; in checked studies, under half trace to an unresolved V gene, and the reason for the others is unknown. The sample table lists 150,000 to 200,000 clones, roughly 82% of them with a count of one. About 5% of the sample is in the top ten clones. What was sequenced was PBMCs or T cells enriched from blood (not recorded which). The receptors were gathered from an older woman with acute COVID-19.

In DNA form, the CDR3 reads TGTGCCAGCTCAACACAGGGGGCGAACGGAAACACCATATATTTT. Translated, it gives CASSTQGANGNTIYF. The chain is built from TRBV18 and TRBJ1-3, with 9 bases identical to TRBD1. Germline loops: CDR1 KGHSH, CDR2 LQKENI. Trimming at V came to 5 bases and at J to 4 bases, leaving 6 bases not matched to a gene. The CDR3 sequence is 15 residues long. The full variable domain, with the rest looked up from reference TRBV18 and TRBJ1-3, is NAGVMQNPRHLVRRRGQEARLRCSPMKGHSHVYWYRQLPEEGLKFMVYLQKENIIDESGMPKERFSAEFPKEGPSILRIQQVVRGDSAAYFCASSTQGANGNTIYFGEGSWLTVV.

This sequence joins TRBV6-2 or TRBV6-3 and TRBJ2-1, with 13 bases fitting TRBD2. This CDR3 is 17 amino acids long. V lost 6 bases to trimming and J lost 7 bases; unmatched junction nucleotides: 12. Germline CDR1 is MNHEY and CDR2 is SVGEGT. The CDR3 spells CASSLHTSGRAINEQFF. CDR3 nucleotides: TGTGCCAGCAGCCTACATACTAGCGGGAGGGCCATAAATGAGCAGTTCTTC.

The chain couples TRBV5-1 to TRBJ2-2; 10 positions match TRBD2. Trimming took 4 bases from V and 6 from J; bases not matched to a gene: 9. This CDR3 is built from 16 residues. The germline V gene encodes CDR1 SGHRS and CDR2 YFSETQ. In DNA, the CDR3 is TGCGCCAGCAGCGGTCCCGGGACTAGCGATCCCGGGGAGCTGTTTTTT. This sequence encodes CASSGPGTSDPGELFF. Using reference TRBV5-1 and TRBJ2-2 for the parts outside the CDR3, the full variable domain is KAGVTQTPRYLIKTRGQQVTLSCSPISGHRSVSWYQQTPGQGLQFLFEYFSETQRNKGNFPGRFSGRQFSNSRSEMNVSTLELGDSALYLCASSGPGTSDPGELFFGEGSRLTVL.

This clone occurred a few times. The rearrangement uses TRBV5-1 and TRBJ1-4; 7 bases line up with TRBD1. The CDR3 spans 16 residues. Germline V CDR1 and CDR2: SGHRS, YFSETQ. V lost 4 bases and J lost 8; bases outside the gene matches: 14. Here the CDR3 reads CASSHNLDREREKLFF. CDR3 nucleotide sequence: TGCGCCAGCAGCCACAACCTCGACAGGGAGAGGGAAAAACTGTTTTTT.

V and J are TRBV5-6 and TRBJ1-2; no reliable D call. The CDR3 contains 16 residues. With 2 bases removed from V and 4 bases from J, the gap between germline ends came to 18 bases. Germline CDR1 SGHDT, CDR2 YYEEEE. The CDR3 DNA reads as TGTGCCAGCAGCTTATTAGCGGACCCACCTTCCTATGGCTACACCTTC. Translating gives CASSLLADPPSYGYTF.

The chain combines TRBV27 with TRBJ2-3; TRBD2 aligns across 13 bases. Per germline, CDR1 MNHEY and CDR2 SMNVEV (reference sequence). Germline trimming cut 5 bases from V and 5 bases from J; bases unmatched to any gene: 4. This CDR3 is built from 15 residues. The CDR3: CASSRRLAGGDTQYF. CDR3 sequence (DNA): TGTGCCAGCAGTCGAAGACTAGCGGGAGGAGATACGCAGTATTTT.

The chain recombines TRBV27 with TRBJ2-7, with TRBD1 matching over 10 bases. Germline V gene lookup returns CDR1 MNHEY and CDR2 SMNVEV (reference sequence). The length of the CDR3 is 15 residues. J gave up 3 bases and V 6 bases, and 8 bases lay outside the gene matches. CDR3 in DNA: TGTGCCAGCAGGGGGGGCGGGACAGGGGACTACGAGCAGTACTTC. This encodes CASRGGGTGDYEQYF.

The V and J genes are TRBV7-9 and TRBJ1-2; no firm D call. Trimming shortened V by 4 bases and J by 2 bases, and 20 bases separated the two germline ends. Germline V gene sequence: CDR1 SEHNR, CDR2 FQNEAQ (reference sequence). The CDR3 extends over 17 amino acids. The CDR3 here is CASSSSNFGFLNYGYTF. CDR3 bases: TGTGCCAGCAGCTCCTCCAATTTTGGCTTTTTGAACTATGGCTACACCTTC.

Concerning this clone: Other DNA sequences of this sample code for an identical CDR3. For the CDR3, the DNA is TGTGCCAGCAGCTTAGATCCCGGACTAGCGGGGGATACGCAGTATTTT. Residues: CASSLDPGLAGDTQYF. The gene calls are TRBV11-2 and TRBJ2-3, with 12 nucleotides matching TRBD2. V gave up 0 bases and J gave up 6 bases; unmatched junction bases: 4. The CDR3 has 16 residues. Germline values: CDR1 SGHAT, CDR2 FQNNGV.

This clone was observed a single time. This chain uses TRBV7-2 with TRBJ1-1, with D unclear. The CDR3 loop spans 13 amino acids. The V end was cut by 2 bases, the J end by 3 bases, with 7 bases between. Germline V lookup: CDR1 SGHTA, CDR2 FQGNSA. The CDR3 loop reads CASSLQRDTEAFF. The CDR3 DNA is TGTGCCAGCAGCTTACAGAGGGACACTGAAGCTTTCTTT.

The table lists this clone with a count of one. This rearrangement joins TRBV28 to TRBJ1-2; weak D call: TRBD1 (6 bases). Looked up from germline, CDR1 is MDHEN and CDR2 is SYDVKM. The CDR3 length is 12 residues. The germline V and J ends were trimmed by 6 bases and 3 bases, with 8 bases remaining between them. The CDR3 DNA reads as TGTGCCAGCAGGGACAGCGACTATGGCTACACCTTC. Its translation is CASRDSDYGYTF.

The chain joins TRBV30 to TRBJ1-1, with TRBD1 matching 7 bases. Germline CDR1 is GTSNPN and CDR2 is SVGIG (reference sequence). This CDR3 has 15 residues. The V and J ends lost 2 bases and 3 bases, in that order; junction bases with no gene match: 9. Written as DNA, the CDR3 is TGTGCCTGGAGTCGGAACAGGGGTTGGGACACTGAAGCTTTCTTT. It encodes CAWSRNRGWDTEAFF.

The CDR3 sequence is CASTQLGRAVETQYF. The CDR3 coding sequence is TGTGCCAGCACCCAACTGGGCAGGGCTGTGGAGACCCAGTACTTC. This chain connects TRBV27 to TRBJ2-5; D possibly corresponds to TRBD1 (5 bases). Germline V lookup: CDR1 MNHEY, CDR2 SMNVEV (reference sequence). V was shortened by 7 bases and J by 5 bases, with 20 bases between the two germline ends. This CDR3 region has 15 residues.

This clone was counted only a few times. This chain joins TRBV5-1 and TRBJ2-1; 12 bases agree with TRBD1. V was clipped by 4 bases and J by 5 bases; unmatched bases: 4. The CDR3 covers 15 residues. Germline values: CDR1 SGHRS, CDR2 YFSETQ. The CDR3 DNA sequence: TGCGCCAGCAGCGGGGGACAGGGGGCACACAATGAGCAGTTCTTC. It is translated as CASSGGQGAHNEQFF.

The V gene is TRBV4-2, the J gene TRBJ2-1; TRBD2 aligns across 8 bases. This CDR3 has 16 residues. Trimming took 1 base from V and 12 from J; bases not matched to a gene: 14. Germline V lookup: CDR1 LGHNA, CDR2 YNFKEQ. The CDR3 is CASSQGAGGAGGWQFF. The CDR3 DNA follows: TGTGCCAGCAGCCAAGGTGCGGGGGGTGCGGGAGGATGGCAGTTCTTC.